This entry lists 28 T cell receptor beta chains sequenced from one sample in a study of cytomegalovirus exposure and HLA in healthy donors. PCR used 60 Vbeta primers and 13 Jbeta primers. TCRdb's table, derived via immunoSEQ multiplex PCR, lists solely in-frame clones and lacks some. The sample has around 90,000 clones, roughly two thirds seen once. The sequenced material came from PBMCs. The receptors shown here come from a human donor in good health.

The chain joins TRBV19 to TRBJ2-1; the match to TRBD2 covers 9 bases. The CDR3 has 16 amino acids. With 5 bases clipped from V and 6 bases from J, the junction kept 11 bases outside the gene matches. Germline V gene lookup returns CDR1 LNHDA and CDR2 SQIVND (reference sequence). CDR3 bases: TGTGCCAGTAGTCTACGTGTGGCGGGGGGGTTCAATGAGCAGTTCTTC. This codes for CASSLRVAGGFNEQFF. Full variable domain (outside the CDR3, taken from reference TRBV19 and TRBJ2-1): DGGITQSPKYLFRKEGQNVTLSCEQNLNHDAMYWYRQDPGQGLRLIYYSQIVNDFQKGDIAEGYSVSREKKESFPLTVTSAQKNPTAFYLCASSLRVAGGFNEQFFGPGTRLTVL.

Only a few counts were recorded for this clone. In nucleotides, the CDR3 is TGTGCCAGCAGTTTCCCCCCCCGACAGGGGCAAACCCAGTACTTC. It encodes CASSFPPRQGQTQYF. The J gene is TRBJ2-5, the V gene TRBV7-9; 8 bases are a match to TRBD1. Per the germline V gene, CDR1 is SEHNR and CDR2 is FQNEAQ (reference sequence). The CDR3 sequence is 15 residues long. The J segment lost 8 bases and the V segment lost 6 bases, leaving 14 bases of the junction unmatched.

This chain uses TRBV5-4 with TRBJ2-7; D possibly corresponds to TRBD1 (5 bases). V lost 6 bases and J 4 bases, leaving 14 bases between the germline ends. The germline gives CDR1 SGHNT, CDR2 YYREEE (reference sequence). The CDR3 totals 13 residues. The CDR3 spells CASKVQGPYEQYF. CDR3 bases: TGTGCCAGCAAGGTTCAGGGTCCGTACGAGCAGTACTTC.

The CDR3 nucleotides are TGTGCCAGCAGCTCTAGGACACGGGCGGAGGAAAAACTGTTTTTT. It encodes CASSSRTRAEEKLFF. The rearrangement links TRBV7-2 to TRBJ1-4; D might be TRBD1 (5 bases). CDR3 length equals 15 residues. Germline values: CDR1 SGHTA, CDR2 FQGNSA. The V gene lost 4 bases and the J gene lost 8 bases, with 17 bases spanning the gap.

The chain has TRBV19 and TRBJ2-7; possibly TRBD2 for D (6 bases). Germline V lookup: CDR1 LNHDA, CDR2 SQIVND (reference sequence). The CDR3 has 15 amino acids. The ends were cut back, 6 bases at V and 0 bases at J, with 15 bases in the middle. CDR3 protein: CASSVAGHSSYEQYF. The DNA for the CDR3 is TGTGCCAGTAGCGTGGCGGGGCACAGCTCCTACGAGCAGTACTTC.

Regarding this clone: The junction and the germline gene differ at one end; a read error may be behind it. The sample holds other DNA sequences that translate to the same CDR3. The chain joins TRBV7-2 to TRBJ1-2; no clear D. The CDR3 extends over 15 amino acids. Germline loops: CDR1 SGHTA, CDR2 FQGNSA. CDR3 region: CASSLNNAGRDGYTF. The CDR3 coding sequence is TGTGCCAGCAGCTTGAACAACGCCGGCCGGGATGGTTACACCTTC.

The gene calls are TRBV4-3 and TRBJ1-2; no clear D gene. CDR1 LGHNA and CDR2 YSLEER come from the germline V gene. This CDR3 has 12 amino acids. The V end was cut by 1 base, the J end by 2 bases, with 2 bases between. CDR3 amino acids: CASSQANYGYTF. The CDR3 DNA reads as TGCGCCAGCAGCCAAGCAAACTATGGCTACACCTTC.

The table lists this clone with a few counts. This sequence joins TRBV15 and TRBJ2-2, with D unclear. V shed 0 bases and J shed 5 bases, with 7 bases lying between them. This CDR3 is built from 14 residues. CDR1 and CDR2 (germline): LNHNV, YYDKDF (reference sequence). In DNA form, the CDR3 reads TGTGCCACCAGCAGAGATTTGTCTACCGGGGAGCTGTTTTTT. Translating it yields CATSRDLSTGELFF.

V gene TRBV18 combines with J gene TRBJ2-7; D possibly corresponds to TRBD2 (7 bases). Germline CDR1 KGHSH, CDR2 LQKENI. V was trimmed by 0 bases and J by 1 base, leaving 16 bases between them. The CDR3 is 17 residues long. The CDR3 here is CASSPPASRGGSYEQYF. For the CDR3, the DNA is TGTGCCAGCTCACCACCGGCCTCAAGGGGGGGTTCCTACGAGCAGTACTTC.

The V gene is TRBV5-1, the J gene TRBJ2-1, with 9 bases identical to TRBD1. V lost 7 bases and J lost 2; bases outside the gene matches: 4. The CDR3 is 14 residues long. Germline V lookup: CDR1 SGHRS, CDR2 YFSETQ. Written as DNA, the CDR3 is TGCGCCAGCTGGGGACAGGGCCCCTACAATGAGCAGTTCTTC. Translated, it gives CASWGQGPYNEQFF.

This clone was found a few times. CDR3 region: CASSLGSAYNSPLHF. In DNA form, the CDR3 reads TGTGCCAGCAGCTTAGGTAGCGCCTATAATTCACCCCTCCACTTT. This sequence joins TRBV5-5 and TRBJ1-6; unclear D gene. Between the trimmed V and J ends, which lost 2 bases and 2 bases, there was a span of 8 bases. The germline V gene has CDR1 SGHKS and CDR2 YYEKEE (reference sequence). This CDR3 has 15 amino acids.

V usage is TRBV7-9 and J usage is TRBJ2-1; 8 bases align to TRBD2. The ends lost 1 base at V and 4 bases at J; junction bases unmatched: 9. The CDR3 runs 17 residues. Germline CDR1 and CDR2: SEHNR and FQNEAQ (reference sequence). DNA for the CDR3: TGTGCCAGCAGCTTAGACGTTTTTAGCGGGGCTTACAATGAGCAGTTCTTC. It translates to CASSLDVFSGAYNEQFF.

The chain couples TRBV11-3 to TRBJ1-3; D is unclear. Germline V gene data show CDR1 as SGHNT and CDR2 as YENEEA. The CDR3 spans 15 residues. Trimming removed 3 bases at V and 0 bases at J, with 9 bases between. CDR3 loop: CASSLAFYSGNTIYF. In nucleotides, the CDR3 is TGTGCCAGCAGCTTGGCCTTTTACTCTGGAAACACCATATATTTT.

The rearrangement links TRBV7-9 to TRBJ2-7, with a possible D match to TRBD1 (6 bases). Germline CDR1 reads SEHNR; CDR2 reads FQNEAQ (reference sequence). The CDR3 is made up of 14 amino acids. Trimming took 5 bases from V and 5 from J, leaving 16 bases between them. The CDR3 sequence: CASSAQGLSNEQYF. CDR3 DNA: TGTGCCAGCAGCGCACAGGGCCTGTCCAACGAGCAGTACTTC. Supplemented by reference TRBV7-9 and TRBJ2-7, the full variable domain reads DTGVSQNPRHKITKRGQNVTFRCDPISEHNRLYWYRQTLGQGPEFLTYFQNEAQLEKSRLLSDRFSAERPKGSFSTLEIQRTEQGDSAMYLCASSAQGLSNEQYFGPGTRLTVT.

This clone has more than one count but fewer than ten. The chain joins TRBV5-6 to TRBJ1-2; no clear D gene. Trimming took 4 bases from V and 4 from J, leaving 14 bases between them. Germline-derived CDR1 and CDR2 are SGHDT and YYEEEE. This CDR3 spans 14 amino acids. CDR3 loop: CASSPAGSFYGYTF. The CDR3 DNA is TGTGCCAGCAGCCCGGCGGGCAGCTTCTATGGCTACACCTTC. Filled out from reference TRBV5-6 and TRBJ1-2, the complete variable domain reads DAGVTQSPTHLIKTRGQQVTLRCSPKSGHDTVSWYQQALGQGPQFIFQYYEEEERQRGNFPDRFSGHQFPNYSSELNVNALLLGDSALYLCASSPAGSFYGYTFGSGTRLTVV.

This chain joins TRBV5-1 and TRBJ2-7; 8 bases line up with TRBD2. Germline CDR1 is SGHRS and CDR2 is YFSETQ. Trimming cost V 4 bases and J 3 bases; bases outside gene matches: 3. The CDR3 has 13 amino acids. The CDR3 is CASSPSGGYEQYF. CDR3 DNA sequence: TGCGCCAGCAGCCCCAGCGGGGGCTACGAGCAGTACTTC.

The chain recombines TRBV19 with TRBJ1-1; D is ambiguous. V dropped 3 bases and J dropped 0 bases, with 14 bases sitting between them. The length of the CDR3 is 16 residues. CDR1 is LNHDA, CDR2 SQIVND, per germline (reference sequence). CDR3 DNA: TGTGCCAGTAGTATTCTTGCGGGTATTATGAACACTGAAGCTTTCTTT. It encodes CASSILAGIMNTEAFF. Together with reference TRBV19 and TRBJ1-1, the CDR3 gives the full variable domain: DGGITQSPKYLFRKEGQNVTLSCEQNLNHDAMYWYRQDPGQGLRLIYYSQIVNDFQKGDIAEGYSVSREKKESFPLTVTSAQKNPTAFYLCASSILAGIMNTEAFFGQGTRLTVV.

As concerns this clone: One end of the junction does not line up with germline, which may come from a read error. This sequence joins TRBV6-1 and TRBJ2-6; a possible D gene is TRBD1 (6 bases). Germline V gives CDR1 MNHNS, CDR2 SASEGT. CDR3 length: 15 amino acids. CDR3 region: CASSVTGSGANVLPF. DNA of the CDR3: TGTGCCAGCAGTGTCACAGGGTCTGGGGCCAACGTCCTGCCTTTC.

The rearrangement uses TRBV6-6 and TRBJ2-7, with TRBD1 matching over 8 bases. CDR3 length: 13 amino acids. V was clipped by 6 bases and J by 2 bases; unmatched bases: 3. Germline V gives CDR1 MNHNY, CDR2 SVGAGI (reference sequence). CDR3: CASRTGAPYEQYF. The CDR3 DNA follows: TGTGCCAGCAGGACAGGGGCCCCCTACGAGCAGTACTTC.

This chain joins TRBV2 and TRBJ2-7; 10 nucleotides align to TRBD2. Germline V CDR1 and CDR2: SNHLY, FYNNEI. Germline trimming cut 2 bases from V and 5 bases from J; bases unmatched to any gene: 3. CDR3 length: 14 amino acids. This CDR3 reads CASSEIAGGNEQYF. The CDR3 bases are TGTGCCAGCAGTGAAATAGCGGGGGGAAACGAGCAGTACTTC.

This clone was picked up a small number of times. The J gene is TRBJ2-5, the V gene TRBV7-9, with 9 bases lining up with TRBD2. Germline values: CDR1 SEHNR, CDR2 FQNEAQ (reference sequence). The CDR3 has 13 residues. Trimming cost V 3 bases and J 5 bases; bases outside gene matches: 1. The CDR3 sequence: CASSFGTSETQYF. The CDR3, as DNA: TGTGCCAGCAGCTTTGGGACTAGCGAGACCCAGTACTTC. Complete variable domain (other parts from reference TRBV7-9 and TRBJ2-5): DTGVSQNPRHKITKRGQNVTFRCDPISEHNRLYWYRQTLGQGPEFLTYFQNEAQLEKSRLLSDRFSAERPKGSFSTLEIQRTEQGDSAMYLCASSFGTSETQYFGPGTRLLVL.

V usage is TRBV5-6 and J usage is TRBJ1-2; possibly TRBD1 for D (6 bases). Trimming removed 2 bases at V and 3 bases at J, with 14 bases between. The length of the CDR3 is 15 residues. Germline V lookup: CDR1 SGHDT, CDR2 YYEEEE. CDR3 sequence: CASSFYTGFDYGYTF. DNA for the CDR3: TGTGCCAGCAGCTTCTATACAGGGTTTGACTATGGCTACACCTTC.

Remarks on this clone: The final CDR3 position lacks the conserved phenylalanine or tryptophan, pointing to a likely read error. The CDR3 nucleotides are TGTGCCAGCAGCTTGTCAGGTCGTGGTATCACTGAAGCTTTCCTT. This encodes CASSLSGRGITEAFL. The V and J genes are TRBV7-2 and TRBJ1-1; D remains unclear. Trimming removed 3 bases at V and 4 bases at J, with 15 bases between. Germline lookup yields CDR1 SGHTA and CDR2 FQGNSA. There are 15 residues in the CDR3.

V usage is TRBV14 and J usage is TRBJ2-7, with a weak D call TRBD2 (5 bases). The CDR3 sequence is 18 residues long. The V gene lost 1 base and the J gene lost 2 bases, with 21 bases spanning the gap. Looked up from germline, CDR1 is SGHDN and CDR2 is FVKESK. The CDR3 nucleotides read TGTGCCAGCAGCCAAGCGCGGACGGGGTCAGCTAGAACCTACGAGCAGTACTTC. Translated: CASSQARTGSARTYEQYF.

The rearrangement uses TRBV5-1 and TRBJ2-7; 7 bases agree with TRBD1. The CDR3 length is 14 residues. The germline gives CDR1 SGHRS, CDR2 YFSETQ. V was clipped by 0 bases and J by 4 bases; unmatched bases: 4. The CDR3 sequence is CASSLDGTAYEQYF. CDR3 nucleotide sequence: TGCGCCAGCAGCTTGGATGGGACAGCTTACGAGCAGTACTTC.

Of note for this clone: Other DNA sequences of this sample code for an identical CDR3. The chain has TRBV5-1 and TRBJ2-3; no reliable D call. Germline values: CDR1 SGHRS, CDR2 YFSETQ. V gave up 4 bases and J gave up 1 base, with 10 bases separating them. The CDR3 contains 14 residues. As DNA, the CDR3 is TGCGCCAGCAGCCCAACGGCGGGCACAGATACGCAGTATTTT. Translated: CASSPTAGTDTQYF.

This clone was counted between two and nine times. The rearrangement uses TRBV7-2 and TRBJ2-5; 13 nucleotides match TRBD2. The V gene end was trimmed by 7 bases and the J gene end by 2 bases; junction bases not matched to a gene: 13. Germline lookup yields CDR1 SGHTA and CDR2 FQGNSA. The CDR3 is 18 residues long. CDR3 bases: TGTGCCAGCATCTTTAGACTAGCGGGGGGCGGGGTTCAAGAGACCCAGTACTTC. Protein: CASIFRLAGGGVQETQYF.

J is TRBJ2-4 and V is TRBV4-3, with a possible D match to TRBD1 (7 bases). The CDR3 loop spans 15 amino acids. CDR1 and CDR2 (germline): LGHNA, YSLEER. V lost 1 base and J 4 bases, leaving 11 bases between the germline ends. Here the CDR3 reads CASSQGRGQKNIQYF. In nucleotides, the CDR3 is TGCGCCAGCAGCCAAGGGCGGGGACAGAAAAACATTCAGTACTTC.